These 20 T cell receptor beta chains were sequenced from one sample in a study of blood T cell repertoires in COVID-19. The method was immunoSEQ multiplex PCR; TCRdb's version includes in-frame clones alone and lacks a portion of them. The profile shows 210,000 or so clones, about 84% of them singletons. What was sequenced was PBMCs or T cells enriched from blood (not recorded which). The origin of the receptors is a middle-aged woman with acute COVID-19.

The chain recombines TRBV6-5 with TRBJ2-7, with D uncertain. CDR1 is MNHEY and CDR2 is SVGAGI in the germline V gene. This CDR3 has 14 amino acids. V gave up 0 bases and J gave up 4 bases, with 10 bases separating them. The CDR3, as DNA: TGTGCCAGCAGTTACTCGACTGAAGGATACGAGCAGTACTTC. This encodes CASSYSTEGYEQYF.

The chain joins TRBV6-1 to TRBJ2-7, with D possibly being TRBD1 (6 bases). The CDR3 has 15 amino acids. CDR1 is MNHNS, CDR2 SASEGT, per germline. V lost 0 bases and J lost 4, with 13 bases in between. CDR3 nucleotides: TGTGCCAGCAGTGAAGCGCCAGGACAGAGTTACGAGCAGTACTTC. It encodes CASSEAPGQSYEQYF.

This clone was seen a handful of times. The chain joins TRBV2 to TRBJ1-1; TRBD1 agrees at 8 bases. This CDR3 region has 13 residues. CDR1 SNHLY and CDR2 FYNNEI come from the germline V gene. After removal of 4 bases from V and 4 bases from J, the junction contained 2 bases not matched to a gene. The CDR3 DNA reads as TGTGCCAGCAGTGCGGACAGGGCCACTGAAGCTTTCTTT. This encodes CASSADRATEAFF.

The J gene is TRBJ1-4, the V gene TRBV7-9; D ambiguous. V lost 5 bases, J lost 7 bases, and 14 bases lay in between. CDR1 and CDR2 (germline): SEHNR, FQNEAQ (reference sequence). The CDR3 contains 14 residues. The CDR3 region has the DNA TGTGCCAGCAGCCGACACCCGGATACTGAAAAACTGTTTTTT. This sequence encodes CASSRHPDTEKLFF. The full variable domain, its missing parts supplied by reference TRBV7-9 and TRBJ1-4, is DTGVSQNPRHKITKRGQNVTFRCDPISEHNRLYWYRQTLGQGPEFLTYFQNEAQLEKSRLLSDRFSAERPKGSFSTLEIQRTEQGDSAMYLCASSRHPDTEKLFFGSGTQLSVL.

This chain joins TRBV4-3 and TRBJ1-5; D gene ambiguous. The germline gives CDR1 LGHNA, CDR2 YSLEER. V was trimmed by 2 bases and J by 2 bases, leaving 16 bases between them. This CDR3 is built from 17 residues. CDR3 loop: CASSQPRPEGGNQPQHF. CDR3 nucleotide sequence: TGCGCCAGCAGCCAACCCCGACCGGAGGGTGGCAATCAGCCCCAGCATTTT.

The chain combines TRBV30 with TRBJ1-1; no clear D. V lost 0 bases and J lost 5, with 10 bases in between. The CDR3 consists of 13 residues. CDR1 GTSNPN and CDR2 SVGIG come from the germline V gene (reference sequence). The CDR3 DNA follows: TGTGCCTGGAGTGTACCGGAGTGGACTGAAGCTTTCTTT. It specifies CAWSVPEWTEAFF.

This sequence joins TRBV24-1 and TRBJ2-2, with 7 bases matching TRBD1. The germline gives CDR1 KGHDR, CDR2 SFDVKD. V lost 3 bases to trimming and J lost 6 bases; unmatched junction nucleotides: 6. The CDR3 runs 15 residues. The CDR3 DNA follows: TGTGCCACCAGTGATGAAGACAGGGCGGCCGGGGAGCTGTTTTTT. As protein: CATSDEDRAAGELFF.

The V and J genes are TRBV2 and TRBJ2-7, with 7 bases that match TRBD1. V lost 4 bases and J lost 0; bases outside the gene matches: 0. Germline V lookup: CDR1 SNHLY, CDR2 FYNNEI. This CDR3 is 13 amino acids long. The CDR3 loop reads CASSGDSSYEQYF. Here the CDR3 DNA reads TGTGCCAGCAGTGGGGACAGCTCCTACGAGCAGTACTTC.

The V gene is TRBV20-1, the J gene TRBJ2-7; D is perhaps TRBD1 (5 bases). The CDR3 loop spans 14 amino acids. From germline, CDR1 is DFQATT and CDR2 SNEGSKA (reference sequence). V lost 3 bases to trimming and J lost 0 bases, with 12 bases between them. The CDR3 nucleotides are TGCAGTGCTAGTAACAGGTTTAGCTCCTACGAGCAGTACTTC. Protein sequence: CSASNRFSSYEQYF.

This chain uses TRBV6-5 with TRBJ1-2; tentatively, D is TRBD1 (6 bases). The V end lost 6 bases, the J end lost 5 bases, and 19 bases lay between the germline ends. The germline CDR1 and CDR2 sequences are MNHEY and SVGAGI. The CDR3 is 15 amino acids. CDR3 sequence reads: CASRLHRERWYGYTF. The CDR3 coding sequence is TGTGCCAGCAGACTACACAGGGAGAGATGGTATGGCTACACCTTC.

The J gene is TRBJ1-2, the V gene TRBV19; D is unclear. The CDR3 is 12 residues long. Germline values: CDR1 LNHDA, CDR2 SQIVND (reference sequence). Deletions cut 1 base from V and 3 bases from J, with 3 bases between. The CDR3 reads CASSIADYGYTF. The CDR3 DNA reads as TGTGCCAGTAGTATAGCCGACTATGGCTACACCTTC.

Comment on this clone: Sequence at one end of the junction differs from germline and may be a read error. V and J are TRBV5-6 and TRBJ2-3; D remains unclear. The germline CDR1 and CDR2 sequences are SGHDT and YYEEEE. The CDR3 is 12 amino acids. The CDR3 region is CASSFQTVTQYF. The CDR3 bases are TGTGCCAGCAGCTTTCAAACAGTTACGCAGTATTTT.

This clone came up many times. The chain is built from TRBV14 and TRBJ2-2; D uncertain. Trimming pared 5 bases from V and 2 bases from J, leaving 21 bases between. Germline V gene sequence: CDR1 SGHDN, CDR2 FVKESK. This CDR3 region has 18 residues. The CDR3 loop is CASSLSPTFSYNTGELFF. The CDR3 DNA is TGTGCCAGCAGCTTAAGTCCTACGTTCTCATACAACACCGGGGAGCTGTTTTTT.

The chain couples TRBV28 to TRBJ2-7; TRBD2 matches 7 bases. Looked up from germline, CDR1 is MDHEN and CDR2 is SYDVKM. The V and J ends lost 0 bases and 0 bases, in that order; junction bases with no gene match: 8. The CDR3 runs to 17 residues. CDR3 nucleotide sequence: TGTGCCAGCAGTTTATGGGTACTAGCGCCAAGCTCCTACGAGCAGTACTTC. Its translation: CASSLWVLAPSSYEQYF.

The rearrangement links TRBV4-2 to TRBJ2-1, with TRBD1 matching 7 bases. From germline, CDR1 is LGHNA and CDR2 YNFKEQ. There are 13 residues in the CDR3. Germline trimming cut 3 bases from V and 8 bases from J; bases unmatched to any gene: 4. CDR3 DNA sequence: TGTGCCAGCAGCCAGGACCAGGGGGATGAGCAGTTCTTC. Translating gives CASSQDQGDEQFF.

The genes are TRBV27 and TRBJ2-6; D not resolved. Trimming shortened V by 3 bases and J by 0 bases, and 15 bases separated the two germline ends. Germline V gene sequence: CDR1 MNHEY, CDR2 SMNVEV (reference sequence). The CDR3 length is 18 residues. Written as DNA, the CDR3 is TGTGCCAGCAGTTTCCGCCCCCGCATTAGCTCTGGGGCCAACGTCCTGACTTTC. Translation gives CASSFRPRISSGANVLTF.

This clone was seen repeatedly, ten times or more. The rearrangement uses TRBV11-3 and TRBJ2-2, with D hard to call. Trimming shortened V by 0 bases and J by 4 bases, and 3 bases separated the two germline ends. This CDR3 contains 13 residues. Germline V CDR1 and CDR2: SGHNT, YENEEA. As DNA, the CDR3 is TGTGCCAGCAGCTTAGACTTCACCGGGGAGCTGTTTTTT. As protein: CASSLDFTGELFF.

The genes are TRBV7-9 and TRBJ2-3; possibly TRBD2 for D (6 bases). Germline V lookup: CDR1 SEHNR, CDR2 FQNEAQ (reference sequence). The CDR3 is 13 amino acids. V lost 5 bases and J lost 5, with 11 bases in between. CDR3 loop: CASSPGGEDTQYF. The CDR3 DNA follows: TGTGCCAGCAGCCCCGGGGGAGAAGATACGCAGTATTTT.

This clone has just one count. V and J are TRBV9 and TRBJ2-5, with D possibly matching TRBD2 (6 bases). The CDR3 is made up of 15 amino acids. Germline V gives CDR1 SGDLS, CDR2 YYNGEE. V shed 4 bases and J shed 5 bases, with 18 bases lying between them. CDR3: CASSFQASEKETQYF. CDR3 coding DNA: TGTGCCAGCAGCTTTCAGGCTAGCGAGAAGGAGACCCAGTACTTC.

This sequence joins TRBV29-1 and TRBJ1-5; 7 bases align to TRBD1. Trimming at V came to 6 bases and at J to 4 bases, leaving 3 bases not matched to a gene. Germline CDR1 SQVTM, CDR2 ANQGSEA. The CDR3 consists of 12 residues. CDR3 in amino acids: CSVRQGNQPQHF. CDR3 DNA sequence: TGCAGCGTACGACAGGGTAATCAGCCCCAGCATTTT. The entire variable domain, with the rest obtained from reference TRBV29-1 and TRBJ1-5, is as follows: SAVISQKPSRDICQRGTSLTIQCQVDSQVTMMFWYRQQPGQSLTLIATANQGSEATYESGFVIDKFPISRPNLTFSTLTVSNMSPEDSSIYLCSVRQGNQPQHFGDGTRLSIL.